The 8 T cell receptor beta chains in this list originate from one sample, sequenced in a study of blood T cell repertoires in COVID-19. TCRdb's copy holds only in-frame clones and misses some; the assay was immunoSEQ multiplex PCR. Here the sample spans around 470,000 clones, approximately 89% being singletons. The material sequenced was peripheral blood. The receptors were gathered from a man between 18 and 35 years old with COVID-19, enrolled during active disease.

This clone has a single count. J is TRBJ2-7 and V is TRBV18, with 8 bases identical to TRBD1. V dropped 5 bases and J dropped 5; count of bases not matched to a gene: 5. The germline CDR1 and CDR2 sequences are KGHSH and LQKENI. The CDR3 totals 13 residues. The CDR3 DNA is TGTGCCAGCTCAGCGGCAGGGGGCAACGAGCAGTACTTC. It yields the protein CASSAAGGNEQYF.

This chain connects TRBV18 to TRBJ2-7; 16 bases are a match to TRBD2. Germline V CDR1 and CDR2: KGHSH, LQKENI. The CDR3 runs 16 residues. V lost 6 bases, J lost 2 bases, and 4 bases stayed unmatched. CDR3 amino acids: CASSKGTSGGAYEQYF. Written as DNA, the CDR3 is TGTGCCAGCTCGAAAGGGACTAGCGGGGGGGCCTACGAGCAGTACTTC.

The chain recombines TRBV10-2 with TRBJ2-5, with 10 nucleotides matching TRBD1. CDR3 size: 14 residues. Germline loops: CDR1 WSHSY, CDR2 SAAADI. Losses at the gene ends were 8 bases for V and 5 bases for J; bases not matched to a gene: 8. DNA of the CDR3: TGCGCCAGCTCGCGGGACAGGGGTCGGGAGACCCAGTACTTC. Protein sequence: CASSRDRGRETQYF.

The chain couples TRBV6-5 to TRBJ2-7; 10 bases align to TRBD1. V trimming: 6 bases; J trimming: 2 bases; junction bases outside the gene matches: 7. The CDR3 sequence is 15 residues long. Germline CDR1 reads MNHEY; CDR2 reads SVGAGI. The CDR3 coding sequence is TGTGCCAGCAGGGGATGGACAGGGGGTACCTACGAGCAGTACTTC. The encoded protein is CASRGWTGGTYEQYF.

On this clone itself: The sample has other DNA sequences that encode this CDR3 too. J is TRBJ1-5 and V is TRBV19; D remains unclear. V lost 2 bases, J lost 1 base, and 12 bases lay in between. The CDR3 runs 16 residues. In germline, CDR1 is LNHDA, CDR2 SQIVND (reference sequence). CDR3 sequence: CASSISLGGSNQPQHF. The CDR3 coding sequence is TGTGCCAGTAGTATAAGTCTGGGAGGGAGCAATCAGCCCCAGCATTTT.

The CDR3 nucleotides are TGTGCCAGCAGCGTGAAGCGGGGGGCGGGGACCCAGTACTTC. Encoded protein: CASSVKRGAGTQYF. The V call is TRBV5-4, the J call TRBJ2-5; 9 bases agree with TRBD2. Germline V gene sequence: CDR1 SGHNT, CDR2 YYREEE (reference sequence). V was clipped by 4 bases and J by 7 bases; unmatched bases: 8. There are 14 residues in the CDR3.

The chain joins TRBV19 to TRBJ2-7; 10 nucleotides match TRBD1. The CDR3 extends over 16 amino acids. Germline assignment: CDR1 LNHDA and CDR2 SQIVND (reference sequence). The junction had 10 bases not matched to a gene; V was cut back by 3 bases and J by 5 bases. The CDR3 region is CASSIASGQGFNEQYF. DNA for the CDR3: TGTGCCAGTAGTATCGCTTCGGGACAGGGGTTCAACGAGCAGTACTTC.

This chain uses TRBV5-5 with TRBJ1-2; D remains ambiguous. V lost 0 bases, J lost 2 bases, and 8 bases lay in between. Germline V gene data show CDR1 as SGHKS and CDR2 as YYEKEE (reference sequence). The CDR3 covers 14 residues. CDR3: CASSLEPGNYGYTF. The CDR3 coding sequence is TGTGCCAGCAGCTTGGAACCCGGGAACTATGGCTACACCTTC.